These 8 T cell receptor beta chains share one sample of origin, sequenced in a study of T cell responses to AZD1222 COVID-19 vaccine. Only in-frame clones appear in the TCRdb table, and some are missing; sequencing was by immunoSEQ multiplex PCR. This table has around 120,000 clones, approximately 90% appearing once. This sample comprised peripheral blood, obtained on day 0 of AZD1222 vaccination. These receptors originate from an adult in good health.

V usage is TRBV3-1 (or the pseudogene TRBV3-2) and J usage is TRBJ1-6, with TRBD1 as a possible D gene (6 bases). The CDR3 extends over 15 amino acids. The germline V and J ends were trimmed by 3 bases and 9 bases, with 15 bases remaining between them. Looked up from germline, CDR1 is LGHDT and CDR2 is YNNKEL (reference sequence). The CDR3 DNA reads TGTGCCAGCAGCCAGGTAACAGGGCACAGTTCACCCCTCCACTTT. Translation: CASSQVTGHSSPLHF.

The chain is built from TRBV6-5 and TRBJ1-1, with D unresolved. V was shortened by 4 bases and J by 0 bases, with 6 bases between the two germline ends. The CDR3 has 13 amino acids. Germline assignment: CDR1 MNHEY and CDR2 SVGAGI. The chain's CDR3 is CASSSRLNTEAFF. The CDR3 coding sequence is TGTGCCAGCAGTTCCCGGCTGAACACTGAAGCTTTCTTT.

V usage is TRBV6-5 and J usage is TRBJ1-4; the D gene is possibly TRBD1 (6 bases). The V end was cut by 7 bases, the J end by 3 bases, with 9 bases between. The CDR3 is made up of 13 amino acids. From germline, CDR1 is MNHEY and CDR2 SVGAGI. CDR3 protein: CASKEGANEKLFF. In DNA, the CDR3 is TGTGCCAGCAAAGAGGGGGCTAATGAAAAACTGTTTTTT.

This clone occurred once. The chain links TRBV6-2 or TRBV6-3 to TRBJ2-1, with D perhaps matching TRBD2 (5 bases). Germline V gene data show CDR1 as MNHEY and CDR2 as SVGEGT. The germline V and J ends were trimmed by 2 bases and 8 bases, with 10 bases remaining between them. CDR3 length: 13 residues. In DNA form, the CDR3 reads TGTGCCAGCAGTTACAGGACCGGGGATGAGCAGTTCTTC. Protein: CASSYRTGDEQFF.

The chain links TRBV28 to TRBJ2-5; TRBD2 aligns across 8 bases. Germline V gene sequence: CDR1 MDHEN, CDR2 SYDVKM. J gave up 2 bases and V 7 bases, and 6 bases lay outside the gene matches. This CDR3 contains 14 residues. CDR3 nucleotides: TGTGCCAGCACCCTAGAGCGGGGGCAAGAGACCCAGTACTTC. Translated, it gives CASTLERGQETQYF.

The rearrangement links TRBV4-1 to TRBJ2-5; TRBD1 or TRBD2 may be the D gene (5 bases each). Germline lookup yields CDR1 MGHRA and CDR2 YSYEKL. CDR3 length equals 15 residues. Trimming pared 1 base from V and 4 bases from J, leaving 13 bases between. The DNA for the CDR3 is TGCGCCAGCAGCCAAGCCCCAGGGACGCCAGAGACCCAGTACTTC. This sequence encodes CASSQAPGTPETQYF.

The chain couples TRBV4-3 to TRBJ2-5; D may be TRBD1 (6 bases). With 0 bases removed from V and 7 bases from J, the gap between germline ends came to 15 bases. Germline assignment: CDR1 LGHNA and CDR2 YSLEER. This CDR3 has 15 residues. CDR3 residues: CASSQDAAGVATQYF. CDR3 bases: TGCGCCAGCAGCCAAGATGCCGCAGGGGTCGCGACCCAGTACTTC.

The V and J genes are TRBV24-1 and TRBJ2-1; D is unclear. Germline CDR1 is KGHDR and CDR2 is SFDVKD. The CDR3 has 13 residues. V gave up 4 bases and J gave up 1 base, with 4 bases separating them. As DNA, the CDR3 is TGTGCCACCAGTGACATTTCCTACAATGAGCAGTTCTTC. Protein sequence: CATSDISYNEQFF.